The rows below give T cell receptor beta chains drawn from one sample of a study of response to subunit inactivated influenza vaccine. MiXCR, applied by TCRdb to the RT-PCR reads, yields one record per CDR3 protein. The repertoire consists of 200,000 to 300,000 distinct CDR3 sequences, with 12% occurring once and the leading ten covering approximately 8.4%. Sequenced here: non-naive T cells sorted from PBMCs, sampled approximately 15 days before vaccination. The source is a man aged 45-65 years who received an inactivated influenza vaccine. Each CDR3 is given with its conserved first and last residue. Each record gives: J gene, V gene, clone size, D gene, CDR3 DNA, CDR3 protein. The D gene is left open where the match is weak. Rows may omit the clone size; those that give it use once, few, many or a size class.

J: TRBJ2-2; V: TRBV12-3/TRBV12-4; size: many; D: .; DNA: TGTGCCAGCAGTTTAATGACTACCGGTCCCGGGGAGCTGTTTTTT; CDR3: CASSLMTTGPGELFF
J: TRBJ1-4; V: TRBV20-1; size: .; D: TRBD1; DNA: TGCAGTGCCTTGCTACAGGGGGCAGGAGAAAAACTGTTTTTT; CDR3: CSALLQGAGEKLFF
J: TRBJ2-1; V: TRBV5-1; size: few; D: .; DNA: TGCGCCAGCAGCTTGGGGCAGGGGGGGACCTCCTACAATGAGCAGTTCTTC; CDR3: CASSLGQGGTSYNEQFF
J: TRBJ2-3; V: TRBV9; size: many; D: .; DNA: TGTGCCAGCAGCGCGGACACAAAGGGTGATACGCAGTATTTT; CDR3: CASSADTKGDTQYF
J: TRBJ1-3; V: TRBV4-1; size: .; D: .; DNA: TGCGCCAGCAGCCAAGTAGACAGGCCTGGAAACACCATATATTTT; CDR3: CASSQVDRPGNTIYF
J: TRBJ2-5; V: TRBV5-1; size: few; D: .; DNA: TGCGCCAGCAGCTTGTTCGACCGCGGGAAGGAGACCCAGTACTTC; CDR3: CASSLFDRGKETQYF
J: TRBJ2-1; V: TRBV18; size: few; D: TRBD2; DNA: TGTGCCAGCTCACCCGGACTAGCGGGGGAGCAGTTCTTC; CDR3: CASSPGLAGEQFF
J: TRBJ1-5; V: TRBV5-1; size: many; D: .; DNA: TGCGCCAGCAGCAGGGAGGCAGGTTACAATCAGCCCCAGCATTTT; CDR3: CASSREAGYNQPQHF
J: TRBJ2-5; V: TRBV20-1; size: .; D: .; DNA: TGCAGTGCTAGAGATCGGAGGGGGATTGAAGAGACCCAGTACTTC; CDR3: CSARDRRGIEETQYF
J: TRBJ2-1; V: TRBV20-1; size: .; D: .; DNA: TGCAGTGCTACCTCCCCGGAAAGGCCTCAGTTCTTC; CDR3: CSATSPERPQFF
J: TRBJ2-1; V: TRBV3-1; size: many; D: .; DNA: TGTGCCAGCAGCCAAGATGAGGGGGGAAGGCAGTTCTTC; CDR3: CASSQDEGGRQFF
J: TRBJ1-4; V: TRBV15; size: few; D: .; DNA: TGTGCCACCAGCAGAGGGGTCAGGATTAATGAAAAACTGTTTTTT; CDR3: CATSRGVRINEKLFF
J: TRBJ2-1; V: TRBV12-3/TRBV12-4; size: many; D: TRBD2; DNA: TGTGCCAGCAACCGGGGGGGCAGCTCCTACAATGAGCAGTTCTTC; CDR3: CASNRGGSSYNEQFF
J: TRBJ2-7; V: TRBV12-3/TRBV12-4; size: many; D: .; DNA: TGTGCCAGCAGCGGGGGAAGTGCCTACGAGCAGTACTTC; CDR3: CASSGGSAYEQYF
J: TRBJ2-7; V: TRBV12-3/TRBV12-4; size: many; D: .; DNA: TGTGCCAGCACCAGGGACACCTCCTACGAGCAGTACTTC; CDR3: CASTRDTSYEQYF
J: TRBJ1-2; V: TRBV4-3; size: .; D: .; DNA: TGCGCCAGCAGCCAAGATTGGACGGATAACTATGGCTACACCTTC; CDR3: CASSQDWTDNYGYTF
J: TRBJ2-3; V: TRBV27; size: few; D: .; DNA: TGTGCCAGCAGTTTATCTAATACGCAGTATTTT; CDR3: CASSLSNTQYF
J: TRBJ1-6; V: TRBV20-1; size: few; D: .; DNA: TGCAGTGCTTTACTAACAGGGCAGAATTCACCCCTCCACTTT; CDR3: CSALLTGQNSPLHF
J: TRBJ2-3; V: TRBV29-1; size: .; D: TRBD1; DNA: TGCAGCGTTGATCGACAGGGCACGCAGTATTTT; CDR3: CSVDRQGTQYF
J: TRBJ2-3; V: TRBV5-6; size: many; D: TRBD1; DNA: TGTGCCAGCAGCTTGCTCTTCGGGGACAGGGAGGACCATACGCAGTATTTT; CDR3: CASSLLFGDREDHTQYF
J: TRBJ1-1; V: TRBV11-2; size: .; D: TRBD1; DNA: TGTGCCAGCAGCACCCCCCCGGGACAGGGTGTCACTGAAGCTTTCTTT; CDR3: CASSTPPGQGVTEAFF
J: TRBJ1-5; V: TRBV6-2/TRBV6-3; size: few; D: .; DNA: TGTGCCAGCACCGTCTGGAGCAATCAGCCCCAGCATTTT; CDR3: CASTVWSNQPQHF
J: TRBJ1-4; V: TRBV20-1; size: few; D: TRBD1; DNA: TGCAGTGCCCAGAACAGGGGCTCTAATGAAAAACTGTTTTTT; CDR3: CSAQNRGSNEKLFF
J: TRBJ1-4; V: TRBV29-1; size: few; D: .; DNA: TGCAGCGTTGGATTTGTGGGGGCGTCTGAAAAACTGTTTTTT; CDR3: CSVGFVGASEKLFF
J: TRBJ1-2; V: TRBV20-1; size: many; D: .; DNA: TGCAGTGCTAGAGACGACAGTAGCGCCTCCTATGGCTACACCTTC; CDR3: CSARDDSSASYGYTF
J: TRBJ2-7; V: TRBV27; size: many; D: .; DNA: TGTGCCAGCAGGTCCTCGAAGCGGGCCTCCCCATACGAGCAGTACTTC; CDR3: CASRSSKRASPYEQYF
J: TRBJ2-5; V: TRBV20-1; size: few; D: .; DNA: TGCAGTGCTAGCGTACTCGCCGGGGAGACCCAGTACTTC; CDR3: CSASVLAGETQYF
J: TRBJ2-5; V: TRBV12-3/TRBV12-4; size: .; D: TRBD2; DNA: TGTGCCAGCAGTTTAAGTGTCGGCGGGAGGGCCTCGGAGACCCAGTACTTC; CDR3: CASSLSVGGRASETQYF
J: TRBJ2-3; V: TRBV5-1; size: many; D: .; DNA: TGCGCCAGCAGCTTAAGGGCTAGCACAGATACGCAGTATTTT; CDR3: CASSLRASTDTQYF
J: TRBJ2-1; V: TRBV20-1; size: many; D: .; DNA: TGCAGTGCAAGAAAGGATGAGCAGTTCTTC; CDR3: CSARKDEQFF
J: TRBJ2-7; V: TRBV7-2; size: once; D: .; DNA: TGTGCCAGCAGCTTAGGAAGCCAAGAAAACTACGAGCAGTACTTC; CDR3: CASSLGSQENYEQYF
J: TRBJ2-2; V: TRBV7-9; size: many; D: .; DNA: TGTGCCAGCAGCCGGGGGACAGCTAACACCGGGGAGCTGTTTTTT; CDR3: CASSRGTANTGELFF
J: TRBJ2-2; V: TRBV5-5; size: many; D: TRBD2; DNA: TGTGCCAGCAGCTTTTATCTAGCGGGAGGGAACACCGGGGAGCTGTTTTTT; CDR3: CASSFYLAGGNTGELFF
J: TRBJ2-4; V: TRBV6-2/TRBV6-3; size: few; D: TRBD2; DNA: TGTGCCAGCAGTTACAATTTAGGGAGGGACATTCAGTACTTC; CDR3: CASSYNLGRDIQYF
J: TRBJ2-1; V: TRBV12-3/TRBV12-4; size: many; D: TRBD1; DNA: TGTGCCAGCAGTTGGCCGGGACAGGGGGGTCGGGAGCAGTTCTTC; CDR3: CASSWPGQGGREQFF
J: TRBJ2-1; V: TRBV12-3/TRBV12-4; size: many; D: TRBD2; DNA: TGTGCCAGCAGTTTGCCTTTCGGGGAGCGGGGGATTACCAATGAGCAGTTCTTC; CDR3: CASSLPFGERGITNEQFF
J: TRBJ2-7; V: TRBV7-2; size: few; D: .; DNA: TGTGCCAGCAGCTTAGCGGCCCAGATGGGTTCTTCCTACGAGCAGTACTTC; CDR3: CASSLAAQMGSSYEQYF
J: TRBJ2-7; V: TRBV20-1; size: .; D: .; DNA: TGCAGTGCTAGAGATAGACTTCGCGCAGTCTACGAGCAGTACTTC; CDR3: CSARDRLRAVYEQYF